Below, 2 T cell receptor beta chains from the same sample are listed, as sequenced in a study of control samples from healthy donors and cancer patients. Repertoires were generated with immunoSEQ multiplex PCR, while TCRdb's copy carries only in-frame clones and drops some. Of approximately 180,000 clones in the sample, approximately 94% were seen once. Input material: blood. Every receptor here comes from a woman younger than 30 in good health.

This chain connects TRBV27 to TRBJ2-7; D not resolved. CDR3 length: 11 residues. The germline V and J ends were trimmed by 5 bases and 4 bases, with 6 bases remaining between them. Germline loops: CDR1 MNHEY, CDR2 SMNVEV (reference sequence). The CDR3 DNA sequence: TGTGCCAGCAGTCCCCGGTACGAGCAGTACTTC. It encodes CASSPRYEQYF.

The chain is built from TRBV11-3 and TRBJ1-1; possibly TRBD1 for D (6 bases). The CDR3 is 16 residues long. V was trimmed by 5 bases and J by 7 bases, leaving 23 bases between them. The germline V gene has CDR1 SGHNT and CDR2 YENEEA. The CDR3 sequence: CASSPTQVGGHGEAFF. For the CDR3, the DNA is TGTGCCAGCAGCCCAACCCAAGTAGGGGGGCATGGTGAAGCTTTCTTT.